The following is a T cell receptor (beta chain) sequence with its context. The antigen is undetermined. Looked up from germline, CDR1 is SQVTM and CDR2 is ANQGSEA. Trimming pared 7 bases from V and 1 base from J, leaving 16 bases between. The CDR3 sequence is 14 residues long. 13 Jbeta primers and 60 Vbeta primers were used for the PCR. TCRdb keeps only in-frame clones here, not all; method: immunoSEQ multiplex PCR. The table has just over 200,000 clones, 70% to 85% seen once. This entry comes from a study of cytomegalovirus exposure and HLA in healthy donors. Study-wide points: Some TCR beta chains (around 160 of them) were listed as cytomegalovirus-associated. An ancestry cluster, one associated with Asian ancestry, reportedly showed fewer N-insertions than the approximately 670-donor mean in a later analysis. Most TCR sequences were seen very rarely across donors, but some public TCRs occurred in many.

Donors sampled were nominally healthy, though unrecorded immune exposures were likely. The J gene is TRBJ1-1, the V gene TRBV29-1; the D gene is possibly TRBD1 (5 bases). The specimen sequenced was PBMCs. This TCR came from a man aged 45-65 years in good health and CMV-seronegative. In nucleotides, the CDR3 is TGCAGCGCGAGGAGGGACCGCCGGAACACTGAAGCTTTCTTT. It yields the protein CSARRDRRNTEAFF.